One T cell receptor beta chain is described in this entry. Profiled with immunoSEQ multiplex PCR; TCRdb holds only in-frame clones, not every one. The sample yields tens of thousands of clones, 80% to 90% seen once. Regarding time point: pretreatment peripheral blood. The entry originates in a study of PD-L1 blockade in urothelial cancer. V gave up 6 bases and J gave up 3 bases, with 12 bases separating them. Germline CDR1 and CDR2: SGHRS and YFSETQ. The CDR3 is 14 amino acids. This specimen consisted of PBMCs, obtained around atezolizumab (anti-PD-L1) treatment. The clonotype comes from a man between 65 and 85 years old with urothelial cancer. The chain joins TRBV5-1 to TRBJ2-2; a possible D gene is TRBD2 (5 bases). For the CDR3, the DNA is TGCGCCAGCAACCTGGGAGCGCACACCGGGGAGCTGTTTTTT. Its translation is CASNLGAHTGELFF.